The 7 T cell receptor beta chains below were found in one sample sequenced in a study of T cell changes during pregnancy in multiple sclerosis (dated by TCRdb to the late 2010s). Libraries were prepared through the immunoSEQ multiplex PCR assay. What TCRdb holds here is the immuneACCESS table cut down to in-frame rearrangements. Part of the clones is not present; checked against another copy, under half of the missing clones reflect an unresolved V gene, and the others are unexplained. The sample records approximately 60,000 clones, around 92% of which are singletons. Of the sample, 2.5% to 3% is held by the ten largest clones. The sequenced sample was peripheral blood, obtained in the second trimester of pregnancy. These TCRs come from a female donor in good health, enrolled as a control in a pregnancy study.

The chain carries TRBV6-1 and TRBJ2-4; tentatively, D is TRBD2 (6 bases). CDR1 and CDR2 from the germline V gene are MNHNS and SASEGT. V was cut by 3 bases and J by 9 bases, with 18 bases left in between. The CDR3 is made up of 15 amino acids. The CDR3 DNA is TGTGCCAGCAGTGATTCTGGGGGGTCCTATGGCATTCAGTACTTC. Translating it yields CASSDSGGSYGIQYF.

This chain joins TRBV4-2 and TRBJ2-1; TRBD2 aligns across 10 bases. The CDR3 contains 18 residues. Germline values: CDR1 LGHNA, CDR2 YNFKEQ. V lost 2 bases, J lost 8 bases, and 15 bases stayed unmatched. The CDR3 bases are TGTGCCAGCAGCCAAAAGTCAGCTAGCGGGGGACCAGCGGATGAGCAGTTCTTC. It yields the protein CASSQKSASGGPADEQFF.

The chain employs TRBV28 and TRBJ2-1; D remains unclear. Germline assignment: CDR1 MDHEN and CDR2 SYDVKM. The CDR3 contains 12 residues. V shed 4 bases and J shed 6 bases, with 7 bases lying between them. The CDR3 bases are TGTGCCAGCAGTTCCCGTCCCAATGAGCAGTTCTTC. This sequence encodes CASSSRPNEQFF.

The chain has TRBV7-2 and TRBJ1-1; D is undetermined. There are 11 residues in the CDR3. V lost 0 bases, J lost 9 bases, and 5 bases lay in between. Germline CDR1 reads SGHTA; CDR2 reads FQGNSA. CDR3 nucleotides: TGTGCCAGCAGCTTAGCTACTAAAGCTTTCTTT. Its protein is CASSLATKAFF.

This clone was seen just once. The chain combines TRBV7-9 with TRBJ1-4, with 8 nucleotides matching TRBD1. Trimming cost V 5 bases and J 7 bases; bases outside gene matches: 6. Germline values: CDR1 SEHNR, CDR2 FQNEAQ (reference sequence). The CDR3 runs 14 residues. The DNA of the CDR3 is TGTGCCAGCAGCCTCGGACAGGGTGGTGAAAAACTGTTTTTT. This gives the protein CASSLGQGGEKLFF.

This chain links TRBV6-1 with TRBJ2-7; tentatively, D is TRBD1 (6 bases). Germline values: CDR1 MNHNS, CDR2 SASEGT. This CDR3 comprises 15 residues. V lost 1 base, J lost 5 bases, and 15 bases lay in between. This chain's CDR3 is CASSEVRQGTHEQYF. CDR3 DNA: TGTGCCAGCAGTGAAGTACGGCAGGGGACCCACGAGCAGTACTTC.

This chain links TRBV9 with TRBJ2-7; 8 bases align to TRBD2. The CDR3 is made up of 14 amino acids. Germline V gene data show CDR1 as SGDLS and CDR2 as YYNGEE. V shed 3 bases and J 6 bases; nucleotides not matched to a gene: 8. CDR3 DNA sequence: TGTGCCAGCAGCGAACTAGCGGCACCCCGCGAGCAGTACTTC. Translating gives CASSELAAPREQYF.